Sequencing of this T cell receptor beta chain was carried out in a study of cytomegalovirus exposure and HLA in healthy donors. Study conclusions and caveats: Only CMV serostatus was available as immune exposure information. Using a false discovery rate of 0.05, a later analysis showed that 16,951 TCR beta sequences were associated with HLA alleles. A later examination showed that TCR association rates differed by HLA locus, with DRB1 most and HLA-C fewest.

Regarding this clone: Its antigen is undetermined.

The CDR3 is made up of 18 amino acids. The V gene's germline CDR1 is LGHNA and CDR2 YNFKEQ. Losses at the gene ends were 3 bases for V and 2 bases for J; bases not matched to a gene: 13. Researchers ran the PCR with 60 Vbeta and 13 Jbeta primers. Sequenced by immunoSEQ multiplex PCR; TCRdb stores in-frame clones only, minus some. The repertoire has approximately 150,000 clones, 80% to 85% of them found once; the top ten carry 2.9%. The clonotype comes from a woman aged 25-40 years in good health and CMV-seronegative. Source material: PBMCs. V usage is TRBV4-2 and J usage is TRBJ2-7, with 10 bases identical to TRBD2. CDR3 protein: CASSHEYTPGLAPYEQYF. The CDR3 DNA follows: TGTGCCAGCAGCCACGAATATACCCCGGGACTAGCGCCCTACGAGCAGTACTTC.